Below, 27 T cell receptor beta chains from the same sample are listed, as sequenced in a study of blood T cell repertoires in COVID-19. TCRdb's copy holds only in-frame clones and misses some; the assay was immunoSEQ multiplex PCR. The profile shows 490,000 or so clones, around nine tenths of them singletons. Sequences were obtained from PBMCs or T cells enriched from blood (not recorded which). These receptors were collected from a woman aged 55-69 years who had recovered from COVID-19.

The chain recombines TRBV5-1 with TRBJ1-2; unclear D gene. The CDR3 sequence is 14 residues long. Germline CDR1 is SGHRS and CDR2 is YFSETQ. The germline V and J ends were trimmed by 0 bases and 4 bases, with 10 bases remaining between them. CDR3 protein: CASSLGEGGYGYTF. The CDR3 nucleotides are TGCGCCAGCAGCTTGGGAGAGGGAGGCTATGGCTACACCTTC.

The chain is built from TRBV19 and TRBJ2-2; D gene uncertain. Trimming removed 6 bases at V and 7 bases at J, with 18 bases between. This CDR3 region has 15 residues. Germline V gene data show CDR1 as LNHDA and CDR2 as SQIVND (reference sequence). The CDR3, as DNA: TGTGCCAGTAGCTCCCCCCCAGGCAAAGGCGGGGAGCTGTTTTTT. Residues: CASSSPPGKGGELFF.

The chain is built from TRBV4-1 and TRBJ2-2; D perhaps matches TRBD2 (5 bases). The germline CDR1 and CDR2 sequences are MGHRA and YSYEKL. V lost 5 bases and J 6 bases, leaving 13 bases between the germline ends. The CDR3 is 14 amino acids. CDR3 in DNA: TGCGCCAGCAGCTTCCCGGCGGGCCCCGGGGAGCTGTTTTTT. Amino acid sequence: CASSFPAGPGELFF.

The chain recombines TRBV3-1 (or the pseudogene TRBV3-2) with TRBJ2-7; 8 positions agree with TRBD1. V lost 3 bases, J lost 12 bases, and 10 bases stayed unmatched. Germline values: CDR1 LGHDT, CDR2 YNNKEL (reference sequence). CDR3 length equals 13 residues. The CDR3: CASSQRTGSTRYF. CDR3 nucleotide sequence: TGTGCCAGCAGCCAGAGGACAGGGTCAACGCGGTACTTC.

This chain uses TRBV2 with TRBJ1-4; no reliable D call. Trimming removed 6 bases from V and 14 bases from J, with 19 bases in between. CDR1 and CDR2 from the germline V gene are SNHLY and FYNNEI. The CDR3 runs 13 residues. CDR3 region: CASSLRGAVALFF. DNA of the CDR3: TGTGCCAGCAGCCTACGGGGAGCGGTAGCTCTGTTTTTT.

The chain uses TRBV5-5 and TRBJ1-1, with 7 bases aligning to TRBD1. The CDR3 loop spans 13 amino acids. J was trimmed by 4 bases and V by 3 bases; bases with no gene match: 3. Germline lookup yields CDR1 SGHKS and CDR2 YYEKEE (reference sequence). DNA of the CDR3: TGTGCCAGCAGCTACGACAGGGTCACTGAAGCTTTCTTT. Its protein product is CASSYDRVTEAFF.

The rearrangement links TRBV5-5 to TRBJ1-5, with D unclear. The germline CDR1 and CDR2 sequences are SGHKS and YYEKEE (reference sequence). Trimming removed 1 base from V and 5 bases from J, with 10 bases in between. This CDR3 is 14 amino acids long. The CDR3 spells CASSLKVGDQPQHF. For the CDR3, the DNA is TGTGCCAGCAGCTTGAAAGTCGGGGATCAGCCCCAGCATTTT. The full variable domain, rest sourced from reference TRBV5-5 and TRBJ1-5, is DAGVTQSPTHLIKTRGQQVTLRCSPISGHKSVSWYQQVLGQGPQFIFQYYEKEERGRGNFPDRFSARQFPNYSSELNVNALLLGDSALYLCASSLKVGDQPQHFGDGTRLSIL.

This chain connects TRBV19 to TRBJ1-5; D possibly corresponds to TRBD1 (6 bases). Germline V gene lookup returns CDR1 LNHDA and CDR2 SQIVND (reference sequence). V was pared by 3 bases and J by 5 bases, with 8 bases between. The CDR3 is made up of 13 amino acids. The CDR3 sequence is CASSINRDQPQHF. The CDR3 coding sequence is TGTGCCAGTAGTATTAACAGGGATCAGCCCCAGCATTTT.

This clone appeared once. The J gene is TRBJ2-1, the V gene TRBV5-5; 7 bases match TRBD1. Germline CDR1 and CDR2: SGHKS and YYEKEE (reference sequence). The CDR3 totals 14 residues. V lost 4 bases and J lost 2; bases outside the gene matches: 3. CDR3 bases: TGTGCCAGCAGCCAGACAGGGACCTACAATGAGCAGTTCTTC. As protein: CASSQTGTYNEQFF.

The genes are TRBV5-1 and TRBJ1-1; TRBD1 aligns across 8 bases. CDR1 and CDR2 from the germline V gene are SGHRS and YFSETQ. Germline trimming cut 0 bases from V and 3 bases from J; bases unmatched to any gene: 13. This CDR3 is built from 18 residues. In nucleotides, the CDR3 is TGCGCCAGCAGCTTGGCCGCATCAGGGGGCCGTCGGGACACTGAAGCTTTCTTT. This encodes CASSLAASGGRRDTEAFF.

V gene TRBV5-8 combines with J gene TRBJ2-2, with TRBD1 matching 8 bases. CDR1 is SGHTS and CDR2 is YDEGEE in the germline V gene. The CDR3 spans 14 residues. Trimming at V came to 1 base and at J to 7 bases, leaving 3 bases not matched to a gene. This chain's CDR3 is CASSLTGGFGELFF. CDR3 nucleotide sequence: TGTGCCAGCAGCTTGACAGGGGGATTCGGGGAGCTGTTTTTT.

The chain combines TRBV6-5 with TRBJ2-7; perhaps TRBD1 as D (5 bases). CDR1 and CDR2 (germline): MNHEY, SVGAGI. The ends were cut back, 5 bases at V and 5 bases at J, with 19 bases in the middle. The CDR3 contains 15 residues. The chain's CDR3 is CASSTGHSGVHEQYV. CDR3 in DNA: TGTGCCAGCAGTACCGGACACTCAGGCGTCCACGAGCAGTACGTC.

The gene calls are TRBV5-1 and TRBJ2-4; weak D call: TRBD1 (5 bases). The germline gives CDR1 SGHRS, CDR2 YFSETQ. The CDR3 is 15 residues long. V was cut by 2 bases and J by 7 bases, with 16 bases left in between. CDR3 in amino acids: CASSFAGYTNNIQYF. DNA for the CDR3: TGCGCCAGCAGCTTCGCAGGGTACACAAATAACATTCAGTACTTC. Complete variable domain (other parts from reference TRBV5-1 and TRBJ2-4): KAGVTQTPRYLIKTRGQQVTLSCSPISGHRSVSWYQQTPGQGLQFLFEYFSETQRNKGNFPGRFSGRQFSNSRSEMNVSTLELGDSALYLCASSFAGYTNNIQYFGAGTRLSVL.

The chain combines TRBV19 with TRBJ1-5; D is perhaps TRBD1 (5 bases). The germline V gene has CDR1 LNHDA and CDR2 SQIVND (reference sequence). CDR3 length: 16 residues. V was trimmed by 3 bases and J by 8 bases, leaving 20 bases between them. CDR3 region: CASSIRGWAGQEPQHF. In DNA form, the CDR3 reads TGTGCCAGTAGTATTAGGGGATGGGCAGGGCAGGAGCCCCAGCATTTT. Using reference TRBV19 and TRBJ1-5 for the parts outside the CDR3, the full variable domain is DGGITQSPKYLFRKEGQNVTLSCEQNLNHDAMYWYRQDPGQGLRLIYYSQIVNDFQKGDIAEGYSVSREKKESFPLTVTSAQKNPTAFYLCASSIRGWAGQEPQHFGDGTRLSIL.

The gene calls are TRBV30 and TRBJ1-6; D may be TRBD1 (6 bases). Per germline, CDR1 GTSNPN and CDR2 SVGIG (reference sequence). With 8 bases removed from V and 0 bases from J, the gap between germline ends came to 14 bases. CDR3 length: 15 amino acids. In DNA, the CDR3 is TGTGCCGGGACCGGGGGGCGCTCCTATAATTCACCCCTCCACTTT. Amino acid sequence: CAGTGGRSYNSPLHF.

This chain joins TRBV7-6 and TRBJ2-1; no clear D. The length of the CDR3 is 15 residues. Germline-derived CDR1 and CDR2 are SGHVS and FNYEAQ. V lost 5 bases and J lost 4, with 15 bases in between. The CDR3 bases are TGTGCCAGCAGCGCCCCTGGTGGAGTTTACAATGAGCAGTTCTTC. This encodes CASSAPGGVYNEQFF.

The chain is built from TRBV10-3 and TRBJ2-1, with 9 bases that match TRBD2. Per germline, CDR1 ENHRY and CDR2 SYGVKD. V was clipped by 6 bases and J by 3 bases; unmatched bases: 3. This CDR3 contains 14 residues. This CDR3 reads CAISIAGDYNEQFF. In DNA, the CDR3 is TGTGCCATCAGCATAGCGGGGGACTACAATGAGCAGTTCTTC.

The chain couples TRBV27 to TRBJ1-2; D unclear. V was clipped by 3 bases and J by 2 bases, with 10 bases between them. In germline, CDR1 is MNHEY, CDR2 SMNVEV (reference sequence). This CDR3 spans 14 amino acids. CDR3 region: CASSFYSGNYGYTF. For the CDR3, the DNA is TGTGCCAGCAGTTTTTACTCGGGGAACTATGGCTACACCTTC.

This chain's CDR3 is CASSEARTNQAFF. CDR3 bases: TGTGCCAGCAGTGAAGCGCGGACAAATCAAGCTTTCTTT. The V call is TRBV2, the J call TRBJ1-1; perhaps TRBD1 as D (5 bases). Trimming pared 0 bases from V and 9 bases from J, leaving 11 bases between. Germline V gene sequence: CDR1 SNHLY, CDR2 FYNNEI. The CDR3 is 13 residues long.

J is TRBJ2-7 and V is TRBV2; 9 nucleotides line up with TRBD1. After removal of 7 bases from V and 9 bases from J, the junction contained 10 bases not matched to a gene. CDR1 and CDR2 (germline): SNHLY, FYNNEI. This CDR3 is built from 13 residues. The DNA for the CDR3 is TGTGCCAGCACGGGACAGGGAAGTAGCGTGCAGTACTTC. This encodes CASTGQGSSVQYF.

A single count supports this clone. The chain combines TRBV3-1 (or the pseudogene TRBV3-2) with TRBJ2-7; the match to TRBD1 covers 8 bases. Trimming took 2 bases from V and 4 from J; bases not matched to a gene: 4. This CDR3 comprises 14 residues. The V gene's germline CDR1 is LGHDT and CDR2 YNNKEL (reference sequence). The CDR3 spells CASSQQGAKYEQYV. The CDR3 DNA follows: TGTGCCAGCAGCCAACAGGGGGCAAAGTACGAGCAGTACGTC.

The chain employs TRBV10-1 and TRBJ1-5; unclear D gene. Trimming stripped 6 bases from V and 2 bases from J, with 5 bases between. Germline CDR1 and CDR2: WNHNN and SYGVQD (reference sequence). The CDR3 totals 12 residues. CDR3 region: CASSTGNQPQHF. In DNA form, the CDR3 reads TGCGCCAGCAGCACAGGCAATCAGCCCCAGCATTTT.

The CDR3 nucleotides are TGTGCCAGCAGCACGACAGGGACCGGGGCCAACGTCCTGACTTTC. Amino acid sequence: CASSTTGTGANVLTF. This sequence joins TRBV7-2 and TRBJ2-6; TRBD1 matches at 7 bases. Germline V lookup: CDR1 SGHTA, CDR2 FQGNSA. J lost 4 bases, V lost 5 bases, and 5 bases had no gene match. CDR3 length: 15 amino acids.

The chain combines TRBV12-5 with TRBJ1-6; D uncertain. Germline assignment: CDR1 LGHNT and CDR2 FRNRAP. The CDR3 sequence is 14 residues long. Trimming took 6 bases from V and 0 from J, leaving 6 bases between them. The CDR3 DNA follows: TGTGCTAGTGGCGGGGACTCCTATAATTCACCCCTCCACTTT. Its translation is CASGGDSYNSPLHF.

The genes are TRBV7-2 and TRBJ1-1; no reliable D call. This CDR3 spans 15 amino acids. The germline V and J ends were trimmed by 7 bases and 0 bases, with 15 bases remaining between them. Germline CDR1 reads SGHTA; CDR2 reads FQGNSA. The CDR3 DNA reads as TGTGCCAGCACCCCCGGGAGTGATATGAACACTGAAGCTTTCTTT. This translates into CASTPGSDMNTEAFF.

The rearrangement joins TRBV30 to TRBJ2-3; the match to TRBD1 covers 8 bases. The CDR3 runs 16 residues. V lost 8 bases and J lost 6; bases outside the gene matches: 19. CDR1 GTSNPN and CDR2 SVGIG come from the germline V gene (reference sequence). The DNA of the CDR3 is TGTGCCCAGGGGGCCAGCGCTCCACACCCCATGGATACGCAGTATTTT. Its translation: CAQGASAPHPMDTQYF.

This clone was observed a single time. The V and J genes are TRBV19 and TRBJ2-1, with D perhaps TRBD1 (6 bases). CDR1 and CDR2 (germline): LNHDA, SQIVND (reference sequence). Trimming cost V 3 bases and J 1 base, with 10 bases left between them. CDR3 length: 15 residues. CDR3 bases: TGTGCCAGTAGTATTGCAGGGGCTTCCTACAATGAGCAGTTCTTC. Translating gives CASSIAGASYNEQFF.